This T cell receptor beta chain was documented in a study of blood T cells in healthy people across ages. The CDR3 extends over 13 amino acids. The V and J ends lost 6 bases and 13 bases respectively, with 19 bases between them. Germline assignment: CDR1 MNHNS and CDR2 SASEGT. Then a second PCR, running about 7 to 11 cycles, was carried out with a sample-barcoded 5' primer and a J-beta primer mix. From the 5' RACE reads, TCRdb called clonotypes with MiXCR, one entry per CDR3 protein. Of about 1.5 million distinct CDR3 sequences in the sample, roughly 40% were seen once. Material for sequencing was blood. The receptor's source is a young woman in good health. The V gene is TRBV6-1, the J gene TRBJ2-1, with D hard to call. The CDR3 nucleotides are TGTGCCAGCAGGCCGGAAAACGGCGGTCAACAGTTCTTC. Translation: CASRPENGGQQFF.